This T cell receptor (beta chain) is drawn from a study of read filtering for tumor transcriptome and immune sequencing. The overall study: Mean patient age was approximately 66 years, range about 45 to 85; around 17 male, around 15 female. TCR-mapped reads were about 3.5 to 10.27 million with IR-seq versus roughly 80 to 1,300 with RNA-seq.

This clonotype was found a few times. Its cognate antigen is unknown. The library was built from about 400 ng RNA with molecular barcoded adaptors for alpha/delta and beta/gamma chains. TCRdb independently ran MiXCR on the reads; one entry per CDR3 protein. The table shows 100,000 to 150,000 distinct CDR3 sequences, with around 13% occurring only once. Trimming left V 2 bases short and J 1 base short, with 12 bases between. The CDR3 sequence is 15 residues long. The germline V gene encodes CDR1 MNHEY and CDR2 SVGAGI. Study-level points and caveats: Dropping single-read clonotypes raised IR-seq and RNA-seq shared-clonotype correlation. IR-seq captured clonotypes deeper and more reliably than RNA-seq.

Input material: a population of CD138-negative cells sorted from bone marrow. V gene TRBV6-5 combines with J gene TRBJ2-7; no firm D call. The TCR was taken from a donor aged 40 or over with multiple myeloma. Here the CDR3 reads CASSYGIPGSYEQYF. The CDR3 DNA reads TGTGCCAGCAGTTACGGTATCCCAGGATCCTACGAGCAGTACTTC.